This paragraph covers one T cell receptor beta chain sequence. The CDR3 extends over 13 amino acids. Germline V CDR1 and CDR2: SGHTS, YDEGEE. The V and J ends lost 7 bases and 4 bases respectively, with 14 bases between them. The data stem from a study of T cell changes during pregnancy in multiple sclerosis. Data came from immunoSEQ multiplex PCR; TCRdb stores just in-frame clones and leaves some out. The table has fewer than 110,000 clones, around 94% seen once; the top ten hold 0.93%. The clonotype was recovered from a female donor with multiple sclerosis, enrolled in a pregnancy study. The sample was peripheral blood, taken after pregnancy. The chain links TRBV5-8 to TRBJ1-1; perhaps TRBD1 as D (6 bases). CDR3 sequence (DNA): TGTGCCAGCGGAACAGGGCATCTCACTGAAGCTTTCTTT. It translates to CASGTGHLTEAFF.